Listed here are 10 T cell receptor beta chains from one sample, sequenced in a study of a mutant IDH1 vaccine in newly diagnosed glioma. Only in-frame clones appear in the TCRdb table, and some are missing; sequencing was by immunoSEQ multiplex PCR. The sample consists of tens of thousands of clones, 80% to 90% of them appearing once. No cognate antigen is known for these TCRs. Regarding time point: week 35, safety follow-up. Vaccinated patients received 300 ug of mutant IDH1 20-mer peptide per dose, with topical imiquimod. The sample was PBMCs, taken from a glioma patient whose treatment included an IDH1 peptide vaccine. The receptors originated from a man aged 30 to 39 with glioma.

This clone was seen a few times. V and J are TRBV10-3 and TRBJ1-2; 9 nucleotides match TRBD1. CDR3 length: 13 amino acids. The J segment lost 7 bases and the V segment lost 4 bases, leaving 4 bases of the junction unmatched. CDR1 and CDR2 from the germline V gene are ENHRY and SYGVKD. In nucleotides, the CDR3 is TGTGCCATCAGTGGGACAGGGGTCGCTGGCTACACCTTC. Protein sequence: CAISGTGVAGYTF.

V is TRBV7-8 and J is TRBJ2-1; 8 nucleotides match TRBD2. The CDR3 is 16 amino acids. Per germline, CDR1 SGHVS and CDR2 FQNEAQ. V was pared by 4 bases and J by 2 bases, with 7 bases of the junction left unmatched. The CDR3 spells CASSSSRGGPYNEQFF. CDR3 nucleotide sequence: TGTGCCAGCAGCTCCTCCCGGGGGGGCCCCTACAATGAGCAGTTCTTC.

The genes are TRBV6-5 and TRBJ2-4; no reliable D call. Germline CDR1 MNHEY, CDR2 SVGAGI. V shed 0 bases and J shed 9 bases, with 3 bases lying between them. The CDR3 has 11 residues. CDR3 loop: CASSYSGIQYF. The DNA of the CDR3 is TGTGCCAGCAGTTACTCGGGCATTCAGTACTTC.

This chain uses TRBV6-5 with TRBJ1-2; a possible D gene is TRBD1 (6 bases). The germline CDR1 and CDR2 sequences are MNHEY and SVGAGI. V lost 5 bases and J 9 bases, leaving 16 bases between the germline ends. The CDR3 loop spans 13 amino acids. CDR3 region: CASSGGTRRSYTF. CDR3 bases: TGTGCCAGCAGTGGGGGGACAAGAAGAAGCTACACCTTC.

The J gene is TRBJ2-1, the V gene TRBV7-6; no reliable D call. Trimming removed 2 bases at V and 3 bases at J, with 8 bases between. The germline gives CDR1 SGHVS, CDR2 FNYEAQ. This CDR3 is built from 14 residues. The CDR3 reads CASSLNPFYNEQFF. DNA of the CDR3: TGTGCCAGCAGCTTAAACCCCTTCTACAATGAGCAGTTCTTC.

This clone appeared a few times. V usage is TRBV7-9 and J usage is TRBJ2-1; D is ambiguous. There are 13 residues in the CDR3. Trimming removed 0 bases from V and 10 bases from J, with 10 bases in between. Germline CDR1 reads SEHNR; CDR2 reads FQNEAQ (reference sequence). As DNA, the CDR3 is TGTGCCAGCAGCTTAGCGCGCATTGGGGAGCAGTTCTTC. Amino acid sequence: CASSLARIGEQFF.

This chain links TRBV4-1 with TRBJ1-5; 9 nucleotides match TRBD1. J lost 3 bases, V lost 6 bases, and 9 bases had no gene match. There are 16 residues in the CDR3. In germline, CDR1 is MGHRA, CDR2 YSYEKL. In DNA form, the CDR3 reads TGCGCCAGCAGTCCCACCGGGACAGGGTACAATCAGCCCCAGCATTTT. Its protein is CASSPTGTGYNQPQHF.

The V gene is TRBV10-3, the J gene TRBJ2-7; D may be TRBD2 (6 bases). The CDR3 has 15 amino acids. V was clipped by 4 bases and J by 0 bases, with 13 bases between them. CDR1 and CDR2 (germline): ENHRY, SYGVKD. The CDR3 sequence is CAISARDSLSYEQYF. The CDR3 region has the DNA TGTGCCATCAGTGCGAGGGACTCTCTCTCCTACGAGCAGTACTTC.

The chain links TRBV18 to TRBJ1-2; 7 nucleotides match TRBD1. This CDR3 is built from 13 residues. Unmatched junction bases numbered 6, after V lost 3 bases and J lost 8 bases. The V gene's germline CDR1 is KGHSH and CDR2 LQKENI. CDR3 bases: TGTGCCAGCTCACCCCCGACAGGGTCCGGCTACACCTTC. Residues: CASSPPTGSGYTF. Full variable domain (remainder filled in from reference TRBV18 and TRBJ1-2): NAGVMQNPRHLVRRRGQEARLRCSPMKGHSHVYWYRQLPEEGLKFMVYLQKENIIDESGMPKERFSAEFPKEGPSILRIQQVVRGDSAAYFCASSPPTGSGYTFGSGTRLTVV.

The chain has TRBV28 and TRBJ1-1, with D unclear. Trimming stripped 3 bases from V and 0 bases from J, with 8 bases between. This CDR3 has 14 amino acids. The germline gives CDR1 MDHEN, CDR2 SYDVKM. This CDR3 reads CASSFHTLNTEAFF. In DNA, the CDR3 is TGTGCCAGCAGTTTTCATACACTGAACACTGAAGCTTTCTTT. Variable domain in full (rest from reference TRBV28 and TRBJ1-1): DVKVTQSSRYLVKRTGEKVFLECVQDMDHENMFWYRQDPGLGLRLIYFSYDVKMKEKGDIPEGYSVSREKKERFSLILESASTNQTSMYLCASSFHTLNTEAFFGQGTRLTVV.